The 14 T cell receptor beta chains below were found in one sample sequenced in a study of cytomegalovirus exposure and HLA in healthy donors. Produced via immunoSEQ multiplex PCR; TCRdb's table is partial and in-frame only. The table includes under 200,000 clones, roughly nine tenths detected once. Sequenced sample: PBMCs. All receptors derive from a woman in her late teens or twenties in good health and CMV-seropositive.

This clone was seen once. The rearrangement uses TRBV4-1 and TRBJ2-7, with 7 bases lining up with TRBD2. Losses at the gene ends were 2 bases for V and 6 bases for J; bases not matched to a gene: 7. The CDR3 spans 14 residues. Germline-derived CDR1 and CDR2 are MGHRA and YSYEKL. The CDR3 protein is CASSQPSGNREQYF. DNA of the CDR3: TGCGCCAGCAGCCAACCCAGCGGGAATCGCGAGCAGTACTTC.

The CDR3 spells CASSSGMENEQYF. In DNA form, the CDR3 reads TGTGCCAGCAGTTCAGGGATGGAGAACGAGCAGTACTTC. V usage is TRBV6-6 and J usage is TRBJ2-7, with a possible D match to TRBD1 (5 bases). Germline CDR1 MNHNY, CDR2 SVGAGI (reference sequence). This CDR3 comprises 13 residues. V dropped 4 bases and J dropped 5 bases, with 12 bases sitting between them.

This clone was detected a few times. The genes are TRBV4-1 and TRBJ1-5; 7 bases fit TRBD1. The V and J ends lost 4 bases and 7 bases, in that order; junction bases with no gene match: 4. This CDR3 contains 13 residues. Germline assignment: CDR1 MGHRA and CDR2 YSYEKL. DNA of the CDR3: TGCGCCAGCAGCCTAGCAGGGGGGCAGCCCCAGCATTTT. Protein sequence: CASSLAGGQPQHF.

The chain uses TRBV27 and TRBJ1-2, with TRBD1 as a possible D gene (5 bases). The ends were cut back, 7 bases at V and 4 bases at J, with 19 bases in the middle. The CDR3 covers 15 residues. Germline lookup yields CDR1 MNHEY and CDR2 SMNVEV (reference sequence). In DNA form, the CDR3 reads TGTGCCAGCACACCCACTCCAGGGTTTACCTATGGCTACACCTTC. Translated, it gives CASTPTPGFTYGYTF.

V gene TRBV28 combines with J gene TRBJ2-7, with TRBD1 as a possible D gene (8 bases). Trimming took off 3 bases at V and 5 bases at J, with 17 bases between the two ends. Per the germline V gene, CDR1 is MDHEN and CDR2 is SYDVKM. The CDR3 sequence is 15 residues long. The CDR3 DNA reads TGTGCCAGCAGTTTGTTAACAGGGGGGGGGAACGAGCAGTACTTC. It specifies CASSLLTGGGNEQYF.

This rearrangement joins TRBV7-8 to TRBJ1-6; D might be TRBD1 (6 bases). V was shortened by 4 bases and J by 7 bases, with 23 bases between the two germline ends. The CDR3 runs to 18 residues. Germline V gene sequence: CDR1 SGHVS, CDR2 FQNEAQ. The CDR3 loop is CASSSYRERGTGNSPLHF. CDR3 in DNA: TGTGCCAGCAGCTCCTACAGGGAACGGGGAACCGGGAATTCACCCCTCCACTTT.

The rearrangement joins TRBV7-2 to TRBJ2-5; D is possibly TRBD2 (6 bases). CDR1 is SGHTA, CDR2 FQGNSA, per germline. Trimming pared 1 base from V and 6 bases from J, leaving 15 bases between. This CDR3 spans 15 amino acids. In nucleotides, the CDR3 is TGTGCCAGCAGCTTAGGGTCGCAGGGAGGAAAGACCCAGTACTTC. It yields the protein CASSLGSQGGKTQYF.

The V call is TRBV19, the J call TRBJ2-3; 7 bases align to TRBD1. The CDR3 covers 13 residues. The J segment lost 0 bases and the V segment lost 9 bases, leaving 3 bases of the junction unmatched. The germline V gene encodes CDR1 LNHDA and CDR2 SQIVND (reference sequence). Written as DNA, the CDR3 is TGTGCCAGCCGGACAGGTAGCACAGATACGCAGTATTTT. This encodes CASRTGSTDTQYF.

The chain is built from TRBV11-2 and TRBJ1-1; D unresolved. The CDR3 is 13 amino acids. CDR1 is SGHAT and CDR2 is FQNNGV in the germline V gene. Trimming shortened V by 3 bases and J by 1 base, and 6 bases separated the two germline ends. The CDR3 reads CASSFEENTEAFF. As DNA, the CDR3 is TGTGCCAGCAGCTTTGAGGAGAACACTGAAGCTTTCTTT.

This clone has more than one count but fewer than ten. The chain is built from TRBV7-2 and TRBJ2-7, with TRBD2 identical over 9 bases. The V and J ends lost 5 bases and 4 bases, in that order; junction bases with no gene match: 12. Germline V lookup: CDR1 SGHTA, CDR2 FQGNSA. The CDR3 sequence is 16 residues long. CDR3: CASSPRGAGGGYEQYF. For the CDR3, the DNA is TGTGCCAGCAGCCCTCGGGGAGCGGGAGGAGGGTACGAGCAGTACTTC.

The chain combines TRBV5-6 with TRBJ1-4, with a possible D match to TRBD1 (5 bases). With 2 bases removed from V and 8 bases from J, the gap between germline ends came to 16 bases. Germline CDR1 SGHDT, CDR2 YYEEEE. CDR3 size: 15 residues. The CDR3 region has the DNA TGTGCCAGCAGCTTTCTGGGGCAGGGAAGGGAAAAACTGTTTTTT. Residues: CASSFLGQGREKLFF.

Only one count was recorded for this clone. V usage is TRBV6-5 and J usage is TRBJ2-1, with 9 positions matching TRBD2. Germline CDR1 MNHEY, CDR2 SVGAGI. Trimming removed 7 bases from V and 15 bases from J; junction bases left unmatched: 13. This CDR3 has 13 residues. The CDR3 here is CASTGGGRAFWFF. The CDR3 region has the DNA TGTGCCAGCACCGGGGGCGGGAGGGCTTTCTGGTTCTTC.

J is TRBJ2-5 and V is TRBV19; 10 bases fit TRBD1. V gave up 6 bases and J gave up 2 bases; unmatched junction bases: 3. Looked up from germline, CDR1 is LNHDA and CDR2 is SQIVND (reference sequence). This CDR3 contains 14 residues. The CDR3 region is CASSRDRGQETQYF. In DNA, the CDR3 is TGTGCCAGTAGCCGGGACAGGGGACAAGAGACCCAGTACTTC.

A note on this clone: One junction end does not reproduce the germline sequence, and a read error may be involved. The chain combines TRBV7-2 with TRBJ1-6, with D uncertain. CDR1 and CDR2 (germline): SGHTA, FQGNSA. The CDR3 length is 17 residues. The CDR3 DNA is TGTGCCAGCAGCGTAGCCCCTAGAATCTCCTATAATTCACCCCTCCACTTT. Translating it yields CASSVAPRISYNSPLHF.